This TCR beta chain appears in the sequencing data of a study of T cells in localized non-small cell lung cancer. This CDR3 comprises 15 residues. CDR1 and CDR2 (germline): SGHTA, FQGTGA. Germline trimming cut 4 bases from V and 7 bases from J; bases unmatched to any gene: 5. Study outcomes and limitations: Uninvolved adjacent lung showed peak T cell clonality, exceeding tumor. Because researchers sequenced only one region of the tumor, heterogeneity is still possible.

Method: immunoSEQ multiplex PCR; TCRdb's copy keeps in-frame clones and lacks some. Of around 41,000 clones listed, 91% are singletons. A word on this clone: The antigen remains unidentified.

The chain recombines TRBV7-3 with TRBJ2-7, with 15 bases aligning to TRBD2. The source was PBMCs, collected before any cancer treatment. The sequence was collected from a woman aged 35-75 years with stage II lung adenocarcinoma. The CDR3 loop is CASSSSGTSGGEQYF. In DNA, the CDR3 is TGTGCCAGCAGCTCTTCCGGGACTAGCGGGGGGGAGCAGTACTTC. Full variable domain (remainder filled in from reference TRBV7-3 and TRBJ2-7): GAGVSQTPSNKVTEKGKYVELRCDPISGHTALYWYRQSLGQGPEFLIYFQGTGAADDSGLPNDRFFAVRPEGSVSTLKIQRTERGDSAVYLCASSSSGTSGGEQYFGPGTRLTVT.